Reported below is one T cell receptor (beta chain). The CDR3 runs to 14 residues. The ends lost 6 bases at V and 6 bases at J; junction bases unmatched: 8. CDR1 is DFQATT, CDR2 SNEGSKA, per germline (reference sequence). This sample was included in a study of T cells in Graves' hyperthyroidism and ophthalmopathy. The CDR3 regions of TCR beta were amplified from RNA transcripts. The primer set for the first-round RT-PCR of the TCR CDR3 was HTBI. TCRdb ran MiXCR on the multiplex PCR reads and lists one entry per CDR3 protein. Among approximately 380,000 distinct CDR3 sequences listed, more than 12% were seen once. From around 11 ml of fresh peripheral blood, PBMCs were isolated.

This clonotype was obtained from a middle-aged man with Graves' ophthalmopathy. This chain joins TRBV20-1 and TRBJ2-7; 13 bases align to TRBD2. Specimen: blood. CDR3 in amino acids: CSASGLAGEGEQYF. The CDR3 DNA reads TGCAGTGCATCAGGACTAGCGGGAGAGGGCGAGCAGTACTTC.